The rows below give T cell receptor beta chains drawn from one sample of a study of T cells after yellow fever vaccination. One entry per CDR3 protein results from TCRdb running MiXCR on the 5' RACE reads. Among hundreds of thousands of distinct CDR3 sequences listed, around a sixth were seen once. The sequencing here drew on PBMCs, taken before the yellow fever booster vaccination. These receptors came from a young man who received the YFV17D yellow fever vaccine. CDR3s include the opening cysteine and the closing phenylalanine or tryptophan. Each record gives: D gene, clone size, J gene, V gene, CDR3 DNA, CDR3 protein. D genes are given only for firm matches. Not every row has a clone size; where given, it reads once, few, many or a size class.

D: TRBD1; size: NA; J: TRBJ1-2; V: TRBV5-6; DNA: TGTGCCAGCAGCTTGGGGACAGGACTCGGGGGCTACACCTTC; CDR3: CASSLGTGLGGYTF
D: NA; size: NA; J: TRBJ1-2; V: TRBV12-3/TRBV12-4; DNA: TGTGCCACCCATCACGACAGCCACTATGGCTACACCTTC; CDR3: CATHHDSHYGYTF
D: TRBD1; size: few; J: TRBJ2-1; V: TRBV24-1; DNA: TGTGCCACCAGTGATTTTGGACAGGGCAATGAGCAGTTCTTC; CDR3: CATSDFGQGNEQFF
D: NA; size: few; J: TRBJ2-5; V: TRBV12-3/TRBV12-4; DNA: TGTGCCAGCAGTTCGGTGCAAGAGACCCAGTACTTC; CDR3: CASSSVQETQYF
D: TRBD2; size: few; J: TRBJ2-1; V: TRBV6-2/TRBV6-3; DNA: TGTGCCAGCAGGGGGACTAGTACGAATGAGCAGTTCTTC; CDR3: CASRGTSTNEQFF
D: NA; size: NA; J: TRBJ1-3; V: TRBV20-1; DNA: TGCAGTGCTAGAGGACAGTCTGGAAACACCATATATTTT; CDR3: CSARGQSGNTIYF
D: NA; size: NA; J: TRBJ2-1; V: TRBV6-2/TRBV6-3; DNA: TGTGCCAGCAGTCCATCGGGAGAGGAGCAGTTCTTC; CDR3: CASSPSGEEQFF
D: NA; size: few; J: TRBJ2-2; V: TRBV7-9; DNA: TGTGCCAGCAGCTTTTCGGGGAGAACCGGGGAGCTGTTTTTT; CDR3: CASSFSGRTGELFF
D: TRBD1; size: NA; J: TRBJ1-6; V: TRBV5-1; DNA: TGCGCCAGCAGCGTACAGGGGGCTGGCGATTCACCCCTCCACTTT; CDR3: CASSVQGAGDSPLHF
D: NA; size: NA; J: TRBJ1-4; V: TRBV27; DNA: TGTGCCAGCAGTCCCGCCCTTCTGGGGACGGGGGAAAAACTGTTTTTT; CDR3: CASSPALLGTGEKLFF
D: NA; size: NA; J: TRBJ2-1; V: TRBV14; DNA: TGTGCCAGCAGCCAAGGGCTTCCGACATTCTTC; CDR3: CASSQGLPTFF
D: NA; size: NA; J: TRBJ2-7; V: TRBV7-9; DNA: TGTGCCAGCAGCTTACCAGGGTTCTACGAGCAGTACTTC; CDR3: CASSLPGFYEQYF
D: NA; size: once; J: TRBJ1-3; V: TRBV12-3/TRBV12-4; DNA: TGTGCCAGCATCCGAAGTAGGGACACCATATATTTT; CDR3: CASIRSRDTIYF
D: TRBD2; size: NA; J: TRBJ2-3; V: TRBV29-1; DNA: TGCAGCGTTGATCTCGGCTCGGCGGGAGATACTCAGTATTTT; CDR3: CSVDLGSAGDTQYF
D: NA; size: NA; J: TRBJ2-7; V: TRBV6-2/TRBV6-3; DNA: TGTGCCAGCGGGGACGGCTACGAGCAGTACTTC; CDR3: CASGDGYEQYF
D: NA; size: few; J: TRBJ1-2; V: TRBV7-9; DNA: TGTGCCAGCAGCCCCCGGGCCCCTGAGTTTGGGGACTATGGCTACACCTTC; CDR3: CASSPRAPEFGDYGYTF
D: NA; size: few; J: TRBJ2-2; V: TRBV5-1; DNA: TGTGCCAGCAGTTTAGATAGGGAGCTGTTTTTT; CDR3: CASSLDRELFF
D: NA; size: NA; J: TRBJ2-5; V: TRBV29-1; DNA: TGCAGCGTTGAAGATAGACTGGGGCTTAGGACCCAGTACTTC; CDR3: CSVEDRLGLRTQYF
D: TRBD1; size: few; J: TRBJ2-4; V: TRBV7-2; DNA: TGTGCCAGCAGCCGGACAGGGACGGCCAGTATCATTCAGTACTTC; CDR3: CASSRTGTASIIQYF
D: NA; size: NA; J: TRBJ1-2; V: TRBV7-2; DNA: TGTGCCAGCAGCTTAGTACAGGGTAGTGTAGAGGGCTACACCTTC; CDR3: CASSLVQGSVEGYTF
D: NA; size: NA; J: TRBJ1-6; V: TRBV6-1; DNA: TGTGGCAGCTCCTATAATTCACCCCTCCACTTT; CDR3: CGSSYNSPLHF
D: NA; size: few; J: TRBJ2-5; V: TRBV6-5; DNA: TGTGCCAGCAGACCCCAAGGGGCGGTGAGGCAAGAGACCCAGTACTTC; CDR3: CASRPQGAVRQETQYF
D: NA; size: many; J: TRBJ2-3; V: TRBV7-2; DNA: TGTGCCAGCAGGGGGCCGGGAGATACGCAGTATTTT; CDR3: CASRGPGDTQYF
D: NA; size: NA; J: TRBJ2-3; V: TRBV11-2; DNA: TGTGCCAGCAGCCCGCGACAGCTAACGAGCACAGATACGCAGTATTTT; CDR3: CASSPRQLTSTDTQYF
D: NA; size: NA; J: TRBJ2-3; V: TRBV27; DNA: TGTGCCAGCAGTTTTTACGGGGCCCTTGATACGCAGTATTTT; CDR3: CASSFYGALDTQYF
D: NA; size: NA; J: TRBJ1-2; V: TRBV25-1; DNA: TGTGCCAGCTCCTCTGAGGGCTACACCTTC; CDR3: CASSSEGYTF
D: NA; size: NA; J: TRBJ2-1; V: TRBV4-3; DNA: TGCGCCAGCAGCCAAATCGGCGGGGGCCACAATGAGCAGTTCTTC; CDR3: CASSQIGGGHNEQFF
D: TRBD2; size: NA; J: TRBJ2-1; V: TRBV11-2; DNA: TGTGCCAGCAGCTTAGCTTGGCGGCTAGCGGGGGGCGGAGAGCAGTTCTTC; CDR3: CASSLAWRLAGGGEQFF
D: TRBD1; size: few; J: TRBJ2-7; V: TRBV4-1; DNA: TGCGCCAGCAGCCTTCGACAGGGGGAGTCTTTGCAGTACTTC; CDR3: CASSLRQGESLQYF
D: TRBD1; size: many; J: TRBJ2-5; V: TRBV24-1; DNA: TGTGCCACCAGTGACAACATAAGGGGGCAGGGAAATGAGACCCAGTACTTC; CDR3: CATSDNIRGQGNETQYF
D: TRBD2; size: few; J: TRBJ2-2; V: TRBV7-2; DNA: TGTGCCAGCAGTCTTAGACTAGCGGGGGGGCTAATTGATGCCGGGGAGCTGTTTTTT; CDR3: CASSLRLAGGLIDAGELFF
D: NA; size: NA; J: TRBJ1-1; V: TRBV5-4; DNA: TGTGCCAGCAGCTTGGGACCAGGGGAAACTGGATCTTTCTTT; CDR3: CASSLGPGETGSFF
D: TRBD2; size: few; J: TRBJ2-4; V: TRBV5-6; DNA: TGTGCCAGCCATTCGGGACTAGCGGGGGTCTTAGCCAAAAACATTCAGTACTTC; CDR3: CASHSGLAGVLAKNIQYF
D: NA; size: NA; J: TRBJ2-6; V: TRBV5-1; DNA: TGCGCCAGCAGCTCAGCAGGTCCTGGGGCCAACGTCCTGACTTTC; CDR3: CASSSAGPGANVLTF
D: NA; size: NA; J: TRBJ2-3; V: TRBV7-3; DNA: TGTGCCAGCAGCTTAGGGTCGGGGGTCGGCACAGATACGCAGTATTTT; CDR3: CASSLGSGVGTDTQYF
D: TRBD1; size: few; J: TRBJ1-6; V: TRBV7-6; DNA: TGTGCCAGCAGCCCACCAAGGGACAGGGGGTTATCCTATAATTCACCCCTCCACTTT; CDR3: CASSPPRDRGLSYNSPLHF
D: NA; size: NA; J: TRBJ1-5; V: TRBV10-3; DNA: TGTGCCACCGCCGGAATAGGCGAGCCCCAGCATTTT; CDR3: CATAGIGEPQHF
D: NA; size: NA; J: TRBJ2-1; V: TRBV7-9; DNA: TGTGCCAGCAGCTTGCGACAGGATGTAGATGAGCAGTTCTTC; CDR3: CASSLRQDVDEQFF
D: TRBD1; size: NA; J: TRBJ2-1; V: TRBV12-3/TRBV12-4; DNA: TGTGCCAGCAGCCACGGGACAGGTGGTGAGCAGTTCTTC; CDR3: CASSHGTGGEQFF
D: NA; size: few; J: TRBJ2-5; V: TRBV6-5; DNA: TGTGCCAGCAGTTACGGTGGCAGGGCTGAGACCCAGTACTTC; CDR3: CASSYGGRAETQYF
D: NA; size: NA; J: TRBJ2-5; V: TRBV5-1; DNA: TGCGCCAGCAGCTTGGCCAGCCATCCACAAGAGACCCAGTACTTC; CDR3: CASSLASHPQETQYF
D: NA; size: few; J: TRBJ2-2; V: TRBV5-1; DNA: TGCGCCAGCAGCTTGTTCGGGGGGAACACCGGGGAGCTGTTTTTT; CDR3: CASSLFGGNTGELFF
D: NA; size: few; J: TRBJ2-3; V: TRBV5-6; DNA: TGTGCCAGCAGCTTACCGGGACGGTGGATCACAGATACGCAGTATTTT; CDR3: CASSLPGRWITDTQYF
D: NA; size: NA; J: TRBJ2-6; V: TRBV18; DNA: TGTGCCAGCTCAGTCGCAGGGAATGGTGGGGCCAACGTCCTGACTTTC; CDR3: CASSVAGNGGANVLTF
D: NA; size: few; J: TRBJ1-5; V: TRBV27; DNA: TGTGCCAGCAGTACCGGATATAGCAATCAGCCCCAGCATTTT; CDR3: CASSTGYSNQPQHF
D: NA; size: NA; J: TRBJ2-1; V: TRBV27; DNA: TGTGCCAGCAGTTTATCGACAGCGAGCCAAATATACAATGAGCAGTTCTTC; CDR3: CASSLSTASQIYNEQFF
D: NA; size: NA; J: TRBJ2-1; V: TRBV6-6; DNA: TGTGCCAGCAGTTATGGGGGGGCTCGGTTCTTC; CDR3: CASSYGGARFF
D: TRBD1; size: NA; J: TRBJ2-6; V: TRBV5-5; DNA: TGTGCCAGCAGCTTTAGGCAGGGGGCGCCCGGGGCCAACGTCCTGACTTTC; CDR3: CASSFRQGAPGANVLTF
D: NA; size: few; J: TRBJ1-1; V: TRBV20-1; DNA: TGCAGTGCTAGAGATTTATTCCGGGACACTGAAGCTTTCTTT; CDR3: CSARDLFRDTEAFF
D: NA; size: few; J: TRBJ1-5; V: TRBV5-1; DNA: TGCGCCAGCAGCTTGGATAGTCCCAATCAGCCCCAGCATTTT; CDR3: CASSLDSPNQPQHF
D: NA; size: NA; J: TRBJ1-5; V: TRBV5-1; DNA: TGCGCCAGCAGCGGTACAGGACGGACCCCTCTTAATCAGCCCCAGCATTTT; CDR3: CASSGTGRTPLNQPQHF
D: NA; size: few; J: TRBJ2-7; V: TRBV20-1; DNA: TGCAGTGCTAGAGCTCGGACGGGGACCTACGAGCAGTACTTC; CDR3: CSARARTGTYEQYF
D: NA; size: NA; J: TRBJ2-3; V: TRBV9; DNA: TGTGCCAGCAGTTCTTGGGGCGTGGGCACAGATACGCAGTATTTT; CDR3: CASSSWGVGTDTQYF
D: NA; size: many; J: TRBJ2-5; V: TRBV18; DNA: TGTGCCAGCTCACCGCGGACGCAACAAGAGACCCAGTACTTC; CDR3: CASSPRTQQETQYF